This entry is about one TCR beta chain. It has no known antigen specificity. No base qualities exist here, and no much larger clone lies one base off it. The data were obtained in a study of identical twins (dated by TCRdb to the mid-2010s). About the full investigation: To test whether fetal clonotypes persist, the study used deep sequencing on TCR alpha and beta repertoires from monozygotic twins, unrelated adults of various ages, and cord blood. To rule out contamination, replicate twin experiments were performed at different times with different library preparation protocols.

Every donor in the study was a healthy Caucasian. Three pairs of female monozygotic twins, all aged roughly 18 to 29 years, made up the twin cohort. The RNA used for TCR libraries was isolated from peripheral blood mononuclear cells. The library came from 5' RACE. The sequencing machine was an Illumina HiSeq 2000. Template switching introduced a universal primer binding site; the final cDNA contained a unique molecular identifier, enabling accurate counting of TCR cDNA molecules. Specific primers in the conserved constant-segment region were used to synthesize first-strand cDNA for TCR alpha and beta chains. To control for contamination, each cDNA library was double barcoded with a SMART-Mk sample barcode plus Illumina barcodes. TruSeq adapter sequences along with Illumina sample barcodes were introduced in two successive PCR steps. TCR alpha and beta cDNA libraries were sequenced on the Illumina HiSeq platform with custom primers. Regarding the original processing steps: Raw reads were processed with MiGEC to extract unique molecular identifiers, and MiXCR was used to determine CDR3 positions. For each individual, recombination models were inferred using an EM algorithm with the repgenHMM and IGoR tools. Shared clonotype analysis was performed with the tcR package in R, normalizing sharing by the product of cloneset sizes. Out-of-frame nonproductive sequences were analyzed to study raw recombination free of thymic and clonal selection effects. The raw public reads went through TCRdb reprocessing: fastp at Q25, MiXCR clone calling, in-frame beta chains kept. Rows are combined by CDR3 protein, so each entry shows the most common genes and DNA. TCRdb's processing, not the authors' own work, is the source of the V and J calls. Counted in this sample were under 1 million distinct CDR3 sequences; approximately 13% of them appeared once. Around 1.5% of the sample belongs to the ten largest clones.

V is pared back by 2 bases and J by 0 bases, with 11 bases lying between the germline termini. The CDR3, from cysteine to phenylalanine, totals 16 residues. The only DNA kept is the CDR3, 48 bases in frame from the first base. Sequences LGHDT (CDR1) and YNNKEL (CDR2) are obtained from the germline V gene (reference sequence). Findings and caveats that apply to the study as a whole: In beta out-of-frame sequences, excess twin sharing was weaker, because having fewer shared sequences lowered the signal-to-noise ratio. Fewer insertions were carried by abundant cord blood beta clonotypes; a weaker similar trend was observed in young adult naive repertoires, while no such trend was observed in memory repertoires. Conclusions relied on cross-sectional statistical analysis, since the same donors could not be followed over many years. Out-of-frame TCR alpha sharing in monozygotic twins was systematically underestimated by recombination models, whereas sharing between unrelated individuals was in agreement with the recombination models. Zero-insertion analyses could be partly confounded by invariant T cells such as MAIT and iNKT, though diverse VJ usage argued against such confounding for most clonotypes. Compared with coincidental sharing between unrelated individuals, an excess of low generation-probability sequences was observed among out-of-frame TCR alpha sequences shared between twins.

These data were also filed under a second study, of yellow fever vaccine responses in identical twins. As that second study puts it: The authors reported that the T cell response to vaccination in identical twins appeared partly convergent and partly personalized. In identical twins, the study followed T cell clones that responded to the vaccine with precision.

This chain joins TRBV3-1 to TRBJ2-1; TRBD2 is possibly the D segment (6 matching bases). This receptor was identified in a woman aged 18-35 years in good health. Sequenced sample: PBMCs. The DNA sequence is TGTGCCAGCAGCCAACTGGCGGGAACCTCCTACAATGAGCAGTTCTTC. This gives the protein CASSQLAGTSYNEQFF.